This T cell receptor beta chain was captured in a study of beta chain features in type 1 diabetes (dated by TCRdb to 2017 to 2018). With respect to the entire study: No differences in mean age, gender distribution, total cell number or subset yield were found between patients and healthy donors. A total of 107,917,701 sorted cells were examined across all samples, and the number of cells per subset was strongly correlated with RNA yield. The study compared TCRB repertoires of sorted circulating CD4+ T cell subsets between recently diagnosed type 1 diabetes patients and matched healthy donors. Regulatory and stem cell-like memory subsets were isolated from only 8 patients and roughly eight healthy donors, whereas naive and central memory subsets came from all 30 or so donors.

What the study reported, not specific to this receptor: HLA sub-analyses involved small numbers of individuals, so any influence of HLA type on TCRB rearrangement remained unresolved. At VDJ recombination sites, patients with type 1 diabetes made fewer insertions and deleted more nucleotides, a pattern implying thymic rearrangement abnormalities. In all four CD4+ subsets, TCRB CDR3 length was moderately but significantly shorter in type 1 diabetes patients. Naive, central memory and regulatory TCRB repertoires appeared more similar among patients than among healthy donors. Shorter templates might be favored by PCR, yet because patient and control samples were amplified and corrected together, any such skew would affect both groups equally. Because cDNA was sequenced instead of genomic DNA, highly expressing activated cells could be over-represented, though the groups showed no difference in activation or CD3 levels.

In the case of this clone: The clone's antigen remains unknown. No qualities accompany the bases; no much larger clone lies one base away.

There are 13 amino acids in the CDR3, from cysteine to phenylalanine inclusive. The entry retains the CDR3 DNA only, 39 bases that are in frame from base 1. The germline V gene (reference sequence) gives CDR1 as MNHEY and CDR2 as SMNVEV. V was cut back by 3 bases and J by 5 bases, leaving a gap of 8 bases between them. A single peripheral blood draw of approximately 120 mL on average was collected from each donor into heparinised tubes. A BD FACSAria II and a panel including CD45RO, CCR7, CD25, CD127, CD95 and CD27 were used to sort naive, central memory, regulatory and stem cell-like memory CD4+ T cells. Purity was above 95% for every sorted population. PBMCs were isolated immediately by Lymphoprep density gradient centrifugation and stained directly without culture. Samples were stained and sorted in pairs, with one healthy donor and one patient per experiment, so that batch effects were minimized.

The entire amount of isolated RNA was reverse transcribed using the High Capacity cDNA Reverse Transcription Kit, so the sequenced TCRB transcripts were expressed ones. Deep immunoSEQ sequencing was applied to naive, central memory and regulatory T cell samples, giving an average of roughly 3.5 million total reads per sample. After sorted cells were lysed in RLT buffer, RNA was extracted with DNase-treated RNeasy Micro or Mini kits, with the choice depending on cell number. To prevent cross-contamination, every cell subset was processed on its own, while patient and healthy donor samples were processed together. The immunoSEQ multiplex PCR was used to amplify TCRB sequences from cDNA, generating 87-bp fragments that spanned the CDR3 region. Sequencing of the amplicons was done on the Illumina HiSeq platform. The published analysis was carried out like this. Synthetic template baselines were used to correct PCR bias computationally, reads within Hamming distance 2 were collapsed, and singletons that could not be merged were discarded. By aligning reads against IMGT, V, D and J genes, CDR3 length, and insertions or deletions at six rearrangement sites were assigned. Within each subset, clonotype counts were normalized to the number of sorted cells before true diversity and Gini coefficients were calculated with the tcR R package. The overlap coefficient, calculated on TCRB nucleotide sequences, was used to quantify repertoire sharing. Out-of-frame TCRB sequences from naive cells were analyzed to stand in for the pre-selection repertoire. Held by TCRdb, this immuneACCESS table contains in-frame sequences only and omits some clones. Under half of the omission traces to an unresolved V gene where checked; the cause of the rest is unknown. V, J and clone size reflect that table, while D and trimming were determined from the DNA. The table for this sample lists roughly 370,000 clones; around 14% of them were counted only once. The top ten clones comprise approximately 0.038% of the sample.

Recombination joined TRBV27 with TRBJ2-4; too little of a D gene remains to name it. This TCR was recovered from a man aged 25-45 years in good health. Material for sequencing was naive CD4+ T cells from blood. Reading the label with the study, this specimen's cell subset or site is: true naive CD4+ T cells. The CDR3 reads as follows: CASSFRRENIQYF. DNA sequence: TGTGCCAGCAGTTTCCGACGGGAAAACATTCAGTACTTC.